Following are 6 T cell receptor beta chains from one sample sequenced in a study of T cells in Graves' hyperthyroidism and ophthalmopathy (dated by TCRdb to about 2019). The library was made by multiplex PCR. The sequencer was an Illumina HiSeq 2000. Amplification of TCR beta CDR3 regions was carried out from RNA transcripts. The TCR CDR3 was subjected to a first round of RT-PCR using the HTBI primer set and the Qiagen OneStep RT-PCR kit. TCRdb's own reprocessing of the public reads used fastp at Q25 and MiXCR and kept productive beta chains. Every entry covers one CDR3 protein and lists the most common genes and DNA from its rows. This sample lists a few hundred thousand distinct CDR3 sequences; around 14% were detected once. Of the sample, less than 35% falls within the top ten clones. Material: blood. These receptors all come from a woman in her thirties with Graves' hyperthyroidism.

This clonotype was recorded many times. The chain joins TRBV3-1 to TRBJ2-1, with a possible D match to TRBD1 (6 bases). Germline CDR1 is LGHDT and CDR2 is YNNKEL (reference sequence). Trimming stripped 4 bases from V and 7 bases from J, with 14 bases between. The CDR3 length is 14 residues. In DNA form, the CDR3 reads TGTGCCAGCAGCCCGGACAGAGCCTTTAATGAGCAGTTCTTC. It specifies CASSPDRAFNEQFF.

The V gene is TRBV29-1, the J gene TRBJ2-1; the D is unclear. Trimming took off 6 bases at V and 4 bases at J, with 10 bases between the two ends. Germline CDR1 SQVTM, CDR2 ANQGSEA. The CDR3 has 12 amino acids. The chain's CDR3 is CSVHTQYNEQFF. The CDR3 nucleotides read TGCAGCGTCCACACTCAATACAATGAGCAGTTCTTC.

The sample holds many counts of this clonotype. This sequence joins TRBV30 and TRBJ1-1, with TRBD1 as a possible D gene (5 bases). The CDR3 is made up of 13 amino acids. Germline-derived CDR1 and CDR2 are GTSNPN and SVGIG (reference sequence). V lost 0 bases and J 4 bases, leaving 9 bases between the germline ends. Here the CDR3 reads CAWSVVGVTEAFF. CDR3 DNA sequence: TGTGCCTGGAGTGTAGTAGGGGTCACTGAAGCTTTCTTT.

This clonotype was recorded a few times. The V call is TRBV10-3, the J call TRBJ2-7; 9 bases agree with TRBD2. V shed 3 bases, J shed 3 bases, and the junction held 12 bases outside the gene matches. Germline V gene sequence: CDR1 ENHRY, CDR2 SYGVKD. The CDR3 is made up of 17 amino acids. CDR3 coding DNA: TGTGCCATCAGTGACATAAGACTAGCGGAGGGGGGCTACGAGCAGTACTTC. This translates into CAISDIRLAEGGYEQYF.

A few counts support this clonotype. This chain uses TRBV7-9 with TRBJ1-4; the D is unclear. Germline assignment: CDR1 SEHNR and CDR2 FQNEAQ (reference sequence). The CDR3 spans 17 residues. Trimming removed 1 base from V and 0 bases from J, with 12 bases in between. CDR3 nucleotide sequence: TGTGCCAGCAGCTTAGAGGTATACCCTGCAACTAATGAAAAACTGTTTTTT. It specifies CASSLEVYPATNEKLFF.

At least ten counts were recorded for this clonotype. J is TRBJ1-2 and V is TRBV30; D not resolved. Germline V gives CDR1 GTSNPN, CDR2 SVGIG (reference sequence). The CDR3 extends over 15 amino acids. V was cut by 2 bases and J by 4 bases, with 17 bases left in between. For the CDR3, the DNA is TGTGCCTGGAGTAGGGAGACTCGACCCCGCTATGGCTACACCTTC. It translates to CAWSRETRPRYGYTF.